Listed below are T cell receptor beta chains from one sample, sequenced in a study of tumor and adjacent non-tumor tissue in lung cancer. In TCRdb, the multiplex PCR reads were re-called with MiXCR into one record per CDR3 protein. Of about 100,000 distinct CDR3 sequences in the sample, 55% to 65% are singletons; the top ten hold around a fifth. The material sequenced was distant non-tumor lung tissue. These TCRs come from a young man with non-small cell lung cancer. The CDR3 runs from the conserved cysteine through the conserved F or W. Fields, in order: V gene, J gene, CDR3 protein.

TRBV24-1	TRBJ2-1	CAIGGQGAFDEQFF
TRBV4-1	TRBJ2-1	CASSQDPERGTYNEQFF
TRBV6-5	TRBJ2-7	CASSLEQGNSYEQYF
TRBV13	TRBJ1-6	CASSSSSYSPLHF
TRBV29-1	TRBJ2-7	CSVEDRERGSYEKYF
TRBV20-1	TRBJ2-7	CCARDFFVRQPNEQYF
TRBV12-3/TRBV12-4	TRBJ2-7	CTSRRGTSGSYEQYF
TRBV5-4	TRBJ2-1	CASTSTATCNEQFF
TRBV20-1	TRBJ2-1	CSARQSGGYNEQFF
TRBV11-1	TRBJ2-4	CARTHSGRATKNIHYF
TRBV20-1	TRBJ2-7	CNASEGDGQYF
TRBV20-1	TRBJ2-1	CSAYGLAGGRNNEQFF
TRBV20-1	TRBJ2-1	CSARDVAVVVYNEELF
TRBV5-1	TRBJ2-4	CASSHGTGNDIQYF
TRBV6-5	TRBJ2-5	CASSYIRGQVTQYF
TRBV20-1	TRBJ2-7	CNARDERLAGGAYKQYF
TRBV11-2	TRBJ2-3	CVSGSYTDMQYF
TRBV20-1	TRBJ1-6	CSARVRGSHLHF
TRBV20-1	TRBJ1-4	CNAPHRGAANEKLFF
TRBV10-3	TRBJ2-1	CAISESQSGGRSSYNEQFF
TRBV4-1	TRBJ2-3	CASRDRGPTDTQYF
TRBV29-1	TRBJ2-1	CSVLGLAGLSYNEQFF
TRBV4-1	TRBJ1-1	CASSQEEGGLSTEAFF
TRBV29-1	TRBJ1-1	CSVAFRDREATEAFF
TRBV14	TRBJ2-7	CASSRVPGQTIFEQYF
TRBV11-2	TRBJ2-1	CASRIRSGASYNEQFF
TRBV20-1	TRBJ2-3	CSARDTGWSTGTQYF
TRBV20-1	TRBJ2-2	CGAAKEGSNTGELFF
TRBV7-9	TRBJ1-4	CASCSTYGEKLFF